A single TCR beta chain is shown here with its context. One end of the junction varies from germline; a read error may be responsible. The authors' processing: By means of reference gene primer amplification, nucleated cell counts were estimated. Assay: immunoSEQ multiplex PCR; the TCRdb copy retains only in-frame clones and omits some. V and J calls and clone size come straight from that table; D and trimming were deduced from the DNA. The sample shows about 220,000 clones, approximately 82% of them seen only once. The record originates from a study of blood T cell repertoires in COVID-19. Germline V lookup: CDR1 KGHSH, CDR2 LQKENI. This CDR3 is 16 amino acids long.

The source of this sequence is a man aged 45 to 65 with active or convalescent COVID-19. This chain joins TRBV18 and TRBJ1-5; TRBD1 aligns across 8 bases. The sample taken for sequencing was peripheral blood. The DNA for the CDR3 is TGTGCCAGCTCTCCACAGGGGGTTGGGAGCAATCAGCCCCAGCATTTT. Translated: CASSPQGVGSNQPQHF.